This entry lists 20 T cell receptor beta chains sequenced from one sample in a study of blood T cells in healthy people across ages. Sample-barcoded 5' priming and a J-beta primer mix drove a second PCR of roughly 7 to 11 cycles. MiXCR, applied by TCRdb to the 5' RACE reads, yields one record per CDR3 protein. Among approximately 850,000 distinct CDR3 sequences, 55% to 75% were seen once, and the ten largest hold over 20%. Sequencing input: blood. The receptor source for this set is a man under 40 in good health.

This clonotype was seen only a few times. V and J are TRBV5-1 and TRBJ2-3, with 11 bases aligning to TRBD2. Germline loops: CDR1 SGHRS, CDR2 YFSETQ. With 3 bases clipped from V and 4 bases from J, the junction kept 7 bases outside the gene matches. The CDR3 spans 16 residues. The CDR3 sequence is CASSSRSSGGADTQYF. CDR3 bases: TGCGCCAGCAGCTCCCGGAGTAGCGGGGGGGCAGATACGCAGTATTTT.

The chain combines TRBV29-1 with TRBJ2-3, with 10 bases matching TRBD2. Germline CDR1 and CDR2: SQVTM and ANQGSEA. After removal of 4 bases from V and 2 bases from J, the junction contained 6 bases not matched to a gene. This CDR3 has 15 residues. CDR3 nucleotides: TGCAGCGTTGTGGGGCTAGCGGGGGACACAGATACGCAGTATTTT. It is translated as CSVVGLAGDTDTQYF.

As DNA, the CDR3 is TGTGCCAGCAGCCAAGAGAGCTCCGGCAATCAGCCCCAGCATTTT. As protein: CASSQESSGNQPQHF. The chain carries TRBV3-1 and TRBJ1-5; D uncertain. V lost 0 bases to trimming and J lost 2 bases, with 8 bases between them. From germline, CDR1 is LGHDT and CDR2 YNNKEL (reference sequence). This CDR3 has 15 residues.

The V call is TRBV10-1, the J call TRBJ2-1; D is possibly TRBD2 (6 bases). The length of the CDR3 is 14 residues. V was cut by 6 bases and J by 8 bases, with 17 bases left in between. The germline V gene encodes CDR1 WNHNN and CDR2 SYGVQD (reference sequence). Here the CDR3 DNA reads TGCGCCAGCAGACTAGCCCGGGATGGGGATGAGCAGTTCTTC. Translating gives CASRLARDGDEQFF.

CDR3 sequence reads: CASTRLEGYTF. CDR3 coding DNA: TGTGCCAGCACCCGACTAGAAGGCTACACCTTC. The gene calls are TRBV2 and TRBJ1-2; D is unclear. The germline CDR1 and CDR2 sequences are SNHLY and FYNNEI. The germline V and J ends were trimmed by 7 bases and 8 bases, with 11 bases remaining between them. The CDR3 consists of 11 residues.

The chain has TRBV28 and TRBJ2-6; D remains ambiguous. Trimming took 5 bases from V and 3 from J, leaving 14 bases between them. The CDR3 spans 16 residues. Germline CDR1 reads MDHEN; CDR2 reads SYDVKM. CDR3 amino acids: CASSTLRKGGANVLTF. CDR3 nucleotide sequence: TGTGCCAGCAGTACCCTCCGGAAGGGTGGGGCCAACGTCCTGACTTTC. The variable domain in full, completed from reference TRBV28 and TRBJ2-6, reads DVKVTQSSRYLVKRTGEKVFLECVQDMDHENMFWYRQDPGLGLRLIYFSYDVKMKEKGDIPEGYSVSREKKERFSLILESASTNQTSMYLCASSTLRKGGANVLTFGAGSRLTVL.

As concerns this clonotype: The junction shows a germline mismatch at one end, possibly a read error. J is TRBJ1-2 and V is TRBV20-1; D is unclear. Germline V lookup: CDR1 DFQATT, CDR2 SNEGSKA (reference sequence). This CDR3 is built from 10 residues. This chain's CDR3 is CSARVNGYTF. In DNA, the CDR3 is TGCAGTGCCAGAGTTAATGGCTACACCTTC.

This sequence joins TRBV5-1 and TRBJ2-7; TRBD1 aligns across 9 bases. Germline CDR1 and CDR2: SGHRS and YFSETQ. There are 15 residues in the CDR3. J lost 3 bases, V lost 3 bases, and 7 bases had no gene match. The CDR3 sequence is CASSSGTGRVYEQYF. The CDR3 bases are TGCGCCAGCAGCTCCGGGACAGGGAGAGTCTACGAGCAGTACTTC.

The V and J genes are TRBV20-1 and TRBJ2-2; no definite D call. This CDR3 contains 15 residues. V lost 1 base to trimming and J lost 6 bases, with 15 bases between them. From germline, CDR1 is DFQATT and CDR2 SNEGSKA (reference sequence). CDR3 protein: CSARGVSGWPGELFF. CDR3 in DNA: TGCAGTGCTAGAGGGGTCAGTGGCTGGCCCGGGGAGCTGTTTTTT.

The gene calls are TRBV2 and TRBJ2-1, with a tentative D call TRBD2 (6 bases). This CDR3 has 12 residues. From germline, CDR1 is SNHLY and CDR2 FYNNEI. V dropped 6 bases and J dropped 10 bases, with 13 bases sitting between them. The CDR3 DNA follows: TGTGCCAGCAGCGACGGGAGTGGAGAGCAGTTCTTC. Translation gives CASSDGSGEQFF.

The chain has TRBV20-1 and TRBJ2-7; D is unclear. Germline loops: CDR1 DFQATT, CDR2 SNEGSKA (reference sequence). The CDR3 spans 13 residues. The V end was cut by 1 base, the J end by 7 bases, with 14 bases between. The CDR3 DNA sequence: TGCAGTGCTAGAGTTCCTAGTTTGAATGAGCAGTACTTC. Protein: CSARVPSLNEQYF.

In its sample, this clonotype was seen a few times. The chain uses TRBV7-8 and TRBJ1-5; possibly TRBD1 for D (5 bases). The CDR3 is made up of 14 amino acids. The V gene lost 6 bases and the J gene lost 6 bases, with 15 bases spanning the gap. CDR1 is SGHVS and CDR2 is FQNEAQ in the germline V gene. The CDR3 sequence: CASSYTYGGQPQHF. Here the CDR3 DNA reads TGTGCCAGCAGTTATACGTATGGGGGTCAGCCCCAGCATTTT.

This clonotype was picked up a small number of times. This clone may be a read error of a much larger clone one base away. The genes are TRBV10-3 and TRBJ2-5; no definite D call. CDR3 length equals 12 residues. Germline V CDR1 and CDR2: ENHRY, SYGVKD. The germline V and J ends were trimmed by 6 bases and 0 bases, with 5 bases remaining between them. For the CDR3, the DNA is TGTGCCATCAGGGATGACCAAGAGACCCAGTACTTC. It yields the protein CAIRDDQETQYF.

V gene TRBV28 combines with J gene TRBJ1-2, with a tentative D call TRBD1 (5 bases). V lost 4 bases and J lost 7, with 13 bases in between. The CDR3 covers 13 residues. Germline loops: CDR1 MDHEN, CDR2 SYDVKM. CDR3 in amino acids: CASSSRESGGYTF. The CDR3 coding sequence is TGTGCCAGCAGTTCCAGGGAAAGTGGTGGCTACACCTTC.

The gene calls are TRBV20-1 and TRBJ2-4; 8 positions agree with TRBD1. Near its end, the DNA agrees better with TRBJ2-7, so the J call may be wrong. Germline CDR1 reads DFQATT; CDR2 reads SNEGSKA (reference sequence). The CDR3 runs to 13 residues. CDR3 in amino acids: CSATGTGNYEQYF. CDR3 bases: TGCAGTGCTACCGGGACAGGTAACTACGAGCAGTACTTC.

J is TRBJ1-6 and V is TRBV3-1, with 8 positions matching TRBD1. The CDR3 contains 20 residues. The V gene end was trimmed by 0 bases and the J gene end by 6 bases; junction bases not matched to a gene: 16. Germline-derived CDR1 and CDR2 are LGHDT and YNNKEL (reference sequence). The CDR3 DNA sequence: TGTGCCAGCAGCCAAGAGTCAGGGGGCGTACCAGCGCTTTCTAATTCACCCCTCCACTTT. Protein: CASSQESGGVPALSNSPLHF.

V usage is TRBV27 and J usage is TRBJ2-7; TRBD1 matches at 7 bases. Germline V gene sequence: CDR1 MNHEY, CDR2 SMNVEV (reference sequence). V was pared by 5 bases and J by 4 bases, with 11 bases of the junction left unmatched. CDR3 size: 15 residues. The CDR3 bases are TGTGCCAGCAGTCAAGACAGGGCTCTAACGTACGAGCAGTACTTC. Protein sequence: CASSQDRALTYEQYF.

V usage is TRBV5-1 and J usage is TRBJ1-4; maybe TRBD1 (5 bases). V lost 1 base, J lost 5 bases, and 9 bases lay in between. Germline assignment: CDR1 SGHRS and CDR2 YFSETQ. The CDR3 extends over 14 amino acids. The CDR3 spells CASSLIGGNEKLFF. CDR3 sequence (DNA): TGCGCCAGCAGCTTGATCGGGGGGAATGAAAAACTGTTTTTT.

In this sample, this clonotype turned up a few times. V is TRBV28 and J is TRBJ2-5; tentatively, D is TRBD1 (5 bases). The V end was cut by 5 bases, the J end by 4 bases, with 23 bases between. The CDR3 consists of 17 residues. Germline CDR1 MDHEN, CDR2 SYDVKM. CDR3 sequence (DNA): TGTGCCAGCAGTAAATGGACGTTAAGGGGTTCGCGAGAGACCCAGTACTTC. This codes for CASSKWTLRGSRETQYF.

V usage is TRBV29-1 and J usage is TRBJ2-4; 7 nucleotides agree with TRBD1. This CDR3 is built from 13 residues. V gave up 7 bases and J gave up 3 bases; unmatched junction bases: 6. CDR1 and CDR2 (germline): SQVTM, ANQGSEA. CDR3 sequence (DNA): TGCAGCGCTTCCGGGACAGTCAAAAACATTCAGTACTTC. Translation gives CSASGTVKNIQYF.